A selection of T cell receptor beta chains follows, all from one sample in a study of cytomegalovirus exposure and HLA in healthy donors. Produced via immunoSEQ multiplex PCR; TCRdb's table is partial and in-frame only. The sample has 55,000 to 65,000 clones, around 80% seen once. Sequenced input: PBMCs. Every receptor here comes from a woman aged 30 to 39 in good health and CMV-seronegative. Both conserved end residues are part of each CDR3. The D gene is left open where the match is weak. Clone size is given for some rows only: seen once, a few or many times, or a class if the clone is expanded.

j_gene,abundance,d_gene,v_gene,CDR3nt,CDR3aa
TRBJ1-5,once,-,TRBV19,TGTGCCAGTAGTATCGAGGACAGATCATATAGCAATCAGCCCCAGCATTTT,CASSIEDRSYSNQPQHF
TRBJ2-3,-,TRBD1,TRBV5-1,TGCGCCAGCAGCCCGGGGACAGCTAGCACAGATACGCAGTATTTT,CASSPGTASTDTQYF
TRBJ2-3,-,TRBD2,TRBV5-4,TGTGCCAGCAGCTTGGGAGGACTAGCGGAAACAGATACGCAGTATTTT,CASSLGGLAETDTQYF
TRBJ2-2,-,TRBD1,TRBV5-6,TGTGCCAGCAACCTGGACAGGGAGAACACCGGGGAGCTGTTTTTT,CASNLDRENTGELFF
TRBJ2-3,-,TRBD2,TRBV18,TGTGCCAGCTCCCAACAACCCGCGTCTAGCGGGGCCGGGACAGATACGCAGTATTTT,CASSQQPASSGAGTDTQYF
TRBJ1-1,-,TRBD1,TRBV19,TGTGCCAGTAGCTACAGGGGAGGGAACACTGAAGCTTTCTTT,CASSYRGGNTEAFF
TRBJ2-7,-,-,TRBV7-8,TGTGCCAGCAGCATTTCGTCCGAGCAGTACTTC,CASSISSEQYF
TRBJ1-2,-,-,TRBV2,TGTGCCAGCGGAAGGGGGTATGGCTACACCTTC,CASGRGYGYTF
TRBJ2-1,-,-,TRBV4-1,TGCGCCAGCAGAAGGGGCGCGGACAATGAGCAGTTCTTC,CASRRGADNEQFF
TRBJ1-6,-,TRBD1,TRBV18,TGTGCCAGCTCACCGGACAGGCCACCCCTCCACTTT,CASSPDRPPLHF
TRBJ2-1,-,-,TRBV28,TGTGCCAGCAGTTTAGCCGGTGAGCAGTTCTTC,CASSLAGEQFF
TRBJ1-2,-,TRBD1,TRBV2,TGTGCCACCAAACCCGACAGGGAGCATGGCTACACCTTC,CATKPDREHGYTF
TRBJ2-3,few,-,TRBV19,TGTGCCAGTAGTAGGGGCCACACAGATACGCAGTATTTT,CASSRGHTDTQYF
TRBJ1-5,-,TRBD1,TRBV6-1,TGTGCCAGCACCCAGACAGGGGCCAATCAGCCCCAGCATTTT,CASTQTGANQPQHF
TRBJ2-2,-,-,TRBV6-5,TGTGCCAGCAGCTTAACAGGGTCTATCACCGGGGAGCTGTTTTTT,CASSLTGSITGELFF
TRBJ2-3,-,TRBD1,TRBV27,TGTGCCAGCAGTTTTTCCTCGACAGGGCAAAAAGCGCAGTATTTT,CASSFSSTGQKAQYF
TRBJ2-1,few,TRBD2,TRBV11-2,TGTGCCAGCAGCTTAGCCAGTCTCACTAGCGGGGGGGGCGAGCAGTTCTTC,CASSLASLTSGGGEQFF
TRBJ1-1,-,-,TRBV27,TGTGCCAGCAGTTTCCAAGGGGGGAACACTGAAGCTTTCTTT,CASSFQGGNTEAFF
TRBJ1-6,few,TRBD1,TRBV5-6,TGTGCCAGCAGCTCCCCCTACCTACAGGGGAACAATTCACCCCTCCACTTT,CASSSPYLQGNNSPLHF
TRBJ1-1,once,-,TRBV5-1,TGCGCCAGCAGCTTGACCGAAAGAGGCATCACCGGTGAAGCTTTCTTT,CASSLTERGITGEAFF
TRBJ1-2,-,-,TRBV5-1,TGCGCCGCACGGGGGGACTATGGCTACACCTTC,CAARGDYGYTF
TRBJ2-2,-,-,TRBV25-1,TGTGCCAGCAGTGAATCCCGGGACACCCTGAACACCGGGGAGCTGTTTTTT,CASSESRDTLNTGELFF
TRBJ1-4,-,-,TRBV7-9,TGTTCCAGCAGCCAAAGTCGGGGTCCGACTAATGAAAAACTGTTTTTT,CSSSQSRGPTNEKLFF
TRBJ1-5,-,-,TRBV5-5,TGTGCCAGCAGCTTGGAGATCGGGGGTAGATTACCCCAGCATTTT,CASSLEIGGRLPQHF
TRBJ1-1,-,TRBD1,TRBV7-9,TGTGCCAGCAGCGCCCGACAGGGGCCTAACACTGAAGCTTTCTTT,CASSARQGPNTEAFF
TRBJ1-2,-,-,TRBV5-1,TGCGCCAGCAGCTCTAACCCTAGACAGGTATATCTACGGGCGTGGAATGGCTACACCTTC,CASSSNPRQVYLRAWNGYTF
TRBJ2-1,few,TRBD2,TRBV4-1,TGCGCCAGCAGCCAAGAGGGACTAGCTTCCCACAATGAGCAGTTCTTC,CASSQEGLASHNEQFF
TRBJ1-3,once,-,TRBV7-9,TGTGCCAGCAGCTTATCGACAGCCTCTGGAAACACCATATATTTT,CASSLSTASGNTIYF
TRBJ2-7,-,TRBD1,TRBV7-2,TGTGCCAGCAGCTCGGACAGGGATCTTTACGAGCAGTACTTC,CASSSDRDLYEQYF
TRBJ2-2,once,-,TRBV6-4,TGTGCCAGCAGTGAACAGGCCAACACCGGGGAGCTGTTTTTT,CASSEQANTGELFF
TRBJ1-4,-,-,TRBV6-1,TGTGCCAGCAGTGAGCAGGGGCCCCCTAATGAAAAACTGTTTTTT,CASSEQGPPNEKLFF
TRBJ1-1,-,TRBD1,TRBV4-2,TGTGCCAGCAGCCAGACCCGGGGACAGGGAAACACTGAAGCTTTCTTT,CASSQTRGQGNTEAFF
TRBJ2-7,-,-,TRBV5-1,TGCGCCAGCAGCTTGACCCCGGGGGGCGTCTACGAGCAGTACTTC,CASSLTPGGVYEQYF
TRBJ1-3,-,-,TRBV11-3,TGTGCCAGCAGCTTAGGCTCTGGAGGAGGCTTTGCTGGAAACACCATATATTTT,CASSLGSGGGFAGNTIYF
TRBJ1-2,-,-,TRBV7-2,TGTGCCAGCAGCCCGGACAAGAACTATGGCTACACCTTC,CASSPDKNYGYTF
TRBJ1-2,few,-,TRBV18,TGTGCCAGCTCACCTGACGGGAGCTATGGCTACACCTTC,CASSPDGSYGYTF
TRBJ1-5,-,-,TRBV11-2,TGTGCCAGCAGCCTATCCGGGGGGCGCGGGGGCAATCAGCCCCAGCATTTT,CASSLSGGRGGNQPQHF
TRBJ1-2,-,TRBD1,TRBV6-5,TGTGCCAGCAGAACCGGGACAGCCGATCCCTATGGCTACACCTTC,CASRTGTADPYGYTF
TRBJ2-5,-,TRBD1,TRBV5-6,TGTGCCAGCAGCCCGGACAGGGGAAGGATGAGAGAGACCCAGTACTTC,CASSPDRGRMRETQYF
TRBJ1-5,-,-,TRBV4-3,TGCGCCAGCAGCCAAGAGAAGGTGGCAGGACTTCAGCCCCAGCATTTT,CASSQEKVAGLQPQHF
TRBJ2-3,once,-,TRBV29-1,TGCAGCGTTGAAGATCGCCTAGGCGGGTCAGGTACGCAGTATTTT,CSVEDRLGGSGTQYF
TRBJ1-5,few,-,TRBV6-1,TGTGCCAGCAGTGAAAGGGGGTCCCAGCCCCAGCATTTT,CASSERGSQPQHF
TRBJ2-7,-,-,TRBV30,TGTGCCTGGAGTGTACGGGTCTACGAGCAGTACTTC,CAWSVRVYEQYF
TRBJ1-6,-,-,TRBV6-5,TGTGCCAGCAGTCCTCGGGAGCTTAATTCACCCCTCCACTTT,CASSPRELNSPLHF
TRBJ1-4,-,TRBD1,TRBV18,TGTGCCAGCTCACCACCGGGACAGCTTGAAAAACTGTTTTTT,CASSPPGQLEKLFF
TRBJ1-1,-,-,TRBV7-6,TGTGCCAGCAGCCCGATGGCCCAGGGTCCCGCGAACACTGAAGCTTTCTTT,CASSPMAQGPANTEAFF
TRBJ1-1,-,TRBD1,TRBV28,TGTGCCAGCAGTAACCCGGGACAGGGGGTGATGAACACTGAAGCTTTCTTT,CASSNPGQGVMNTEAFF
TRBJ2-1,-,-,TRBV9,TGTGCCAGCAGCGCCACAGGGAGCTCCTACAATGAGCAGTTCTTC,CASSATGSSYNEQFF
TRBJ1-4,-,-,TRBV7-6,TGTGCCAGCAGCTTAGAAGGTCGGCGGACTAATGAAAAACTGTTTTTT,CASSLEGRRTNEKLFF
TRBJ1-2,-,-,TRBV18,TGTGCCAGCTCACCACCGTCAGGGGAGGGCTACACCTTC,CASSPPSGEGYTF
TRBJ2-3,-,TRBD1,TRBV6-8,TGTGCCAGCAGTTACTATAGGGACAGGGGGCGCTCCACAGATACGCAGTATTTT,CASSYYRDRGRSTDTQYF
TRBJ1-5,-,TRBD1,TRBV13,TGTGCCAGCAGCTCGACACAGGGGGATCAGCCCCAGCATTTT,CASSSTQGDQPQHF